This TCR beta chain is drawn from a study of blood T cell repertoires in COVID-19. On the study more broadly: Whether acute or convalescent, the COVID-19 samples came from the United States, Italy and Spain. Sources were T cells, B-cell-depleted T cells, or PBMCs; the material itself was cDNA or gDNA.

The V gene end was trimmed by 0 bases and the J gene end by 0 bases; junction bases not matched to a gene: 8. The CDR3 length is 17 residues. Germline V gene data show CDR1 as SGHRS and CDR2 as YFSETQ. In the original processing: How many nucleated cells were present was estimated from reference gene primer amplification. Method: immunoSEQ multiplex PCR; TCRdb's copy keeps in-frame clones and lacks some. From that table come the V and J calls and clone size; the DNA was used to work out D and trimming. The sample carries about 260,000 clones, around four fifths recorded once. The origin of this receptor is a man between 60 and 75 years old who had recovered from COVID-19. V and J are TRBV5-1 and TRBJ2-7; 8 bases match TRBD2. The sequenced sample was peripheral blood. The DNA of the CDR3 is TGCGCCAGCAGCTTGGTGAGTAGCGGGACCTCCTCCTACGAGCAGTACTTC. This encodes CASSLVSSGTSSYEQYF.